These T cell receptor beta chains were read from a single sample in a study of T cell changes during pregnancy in multiple sclerosis. Assay: immunoSEQ multiplex PCR; the TCRdb copy retains only in-frame clones and omits some. This table has around 40,000 clones, 90% to 95% appearing once. Sequencing used CD8+ T cells from peripheral blood mononuclear cells, obtained in the second trimester of pregnancy. The receptors come from a female donor with multiple sclerosis, enrolled in a pregnancy study. CDR3s include the opening cysteine and the closing phenylalanine or tryptophan. A D gene is named only where the DNA matches it firmly. Clone size is not always given. Where it is, it says once, few, many or a class for expanded clones.

D gene	clone size	V gene	J gene	CDR3 protein	CDR3 DNA
TRBD2	-	TRBV7-7	TRBJ2-2	CASSTYGGGGAPGELFF	TGTGCCAGCAGCACCTATGGAGGCGGGGGGGCCCCCGGGGAGCTGTTTTTT
-	few	TRBV30	TRBJ1-1	CAWSPTSNTEAFF	TGTGCCTGGAGTCCTACCTCCAACACTGAAGCTTTCTTT
-	-	TRBV6-6	TRBJ2-7	CASRNAGTTYEQYF	TGTGCCAGCAGAAACGCCGGGACAACCTACGAGCAGTACTTC
TRBD2	-	TRBV5-1	TRBJ2-7	CASSLGLAGRSYEQYF	TGCGCCAGCAGCTTGGGACTAGCGGGGCGGTCCTACGAGCAGTACTTC
-	-	TRBV20-1	TRBJ2-1	CSVVDSGEQFF	TGCAGTGTAGTAGACTCCGGAGAGCAGTTCTTC
-	-	TRBV19	TRBJ2-5	CASSIAPWRVQETQYF	TGTGCCAGTAGTATAGCTCCGTGGAGGGTCCAAGAGACCCAGTACTTC
-	-	TRBV10-3	TRBJ1-2	CAINEGTNYGYTF	TGTGCCATCAACGAGGGTACGAACTATGGCTACACCTTC
TRBD2	-	TRBV7-2	TRBJ2-2	CASSLRVAGLAGTTGELFF	TGTGCCAGCAGCTTAAGGGTCGCGGGACTAGCGGGCACAACCGGGGAGCTGTTTTTT
-	-	TRBV9	TRBJ2-4	CASSAHRELAKNIQYF	TGTGCCAGCAGCGCTCACAGGGAACTAGCCAAAAACATTCAGTACTTC
TRBD2	-	TRBV19	TRBJ2-7	CASSKGLASEQYF	TGTGCCAGTAGTAAGGGACTAGCTAGCGAGCAGTACTTC
-	-	TRBV29-1	TRBJ1-1	CSVVGGEAFF	TGCAGCGTTGTAGGCGGTGAAGCTTTCTTT
TRBD1	-	TRBV10-3	TRBJ1-1	CAIRGTGIEAFF	TGTGCCATCAGGGGGACAGGGATTGAAGCTTTCTTT
TRBD1	-	TRBV6-6	TRBJ1-6	CASIPTGGNSPLHF	TGTGCCAGCATCCCAACAGGGGGGAATTCACCCCTCCACTTT
-	-	TRBV21-1	TRBJ1-2	CASSDEQGMPSYGYTF	TGTGCCAGCAGCGACGAACAGGGGATGCCTTCCTATGGCTACACCTTC
-	-	TRBV9	TRBJ1-2	CASSVAPGSHGDGYTF	TGTGCCAGCAGCGTAGCCCCGGGAAGTCATGGTGATGGCTACACCTTC
-	-	TRBV4-1	TRBJ2-1	CASSEAGSPYNEQFF	TGCGCCAGCAGCGAGGCGGGTTCCCCCTACAATGAGCAGTTCTTC
-	-	TRBV7-6	TRBJ2-2	CASSLAPVPTGELFF	TGTGCCAGCAGCTTAGCACCAGTACCCACCGGGGAGCTGTTTTTT
-	once	TRBV5-1	TRBJ2-7	CASSLRQNYEQYF	TGCGCCAGCAGCTTACGACAGAACTACGAGCAGTACTTC
TRBD2	-	TRBV9	TRBJ2-1	CASSAPSGSSYNEQFF	TGTGCCAGCAGCGCCCCTAGCGGGAGCTCCTACAATGAGCAGTTCTTC
-	-	TRBV27	TRBJ1-5	CASSTGNAAQHF	TGTGCCAGCAGCACAGGGAACGCGGCCCAGCATTTT
TRBD2	-	TRBV4-1	TRBJ2-5	CASSQAAGQETQYF	TGCGCCAGCAGCCAAGCAGCGGGACAAGAGACCCAGTACTTC
-	-	TRBV7-5	TRBJ2-7	CVRSLGLAGSYEQYF	TGTGTCAGAAGCTTAGGACTAGCGGGCTCCTACGAGCAGTACTTC
-	-	TRBV27	TRBJ1-2	CASSVGTSPNAEGYTF	TGTGCCAGCAGTGTCGGGACATCTCCCAACGCGGAAGGCTACACCTTC
-	-	TRBV7-7	TRBJ1-1	CASSLGTDTEAFF	TGTGCCAGCAGCTTAGGGACAGACACTGAAGCTTTCTTT
TRBD1	once	TRBV29-1	TRBJ1-1	CSVEVRDRGTEAFF	TGCAGCGTTGAAGTCCGGGACAGGGGGACTGAAGCTTTCTTT
-	-	TRBV4-3	TRBJ2-1	CASSPGAGIGVGNEQFF	TGCGCCAGCAGCCCAGGGGCTGGGATTGGGGTCGGGAATGAGCAGTTCTTC
TRBD1	once	TRBV4-1	TRBJ2-7	CASSQDLAGGYYEQYF	TGCGCCAGCAGCCAAGATTTGGCAGGGGGATACTACGAGCAGTACTTC
-	once	TRBV4-3	TRBJ2-2	CASSTGEHTGELFF	TGCGCCAGCTCGACCGGGGAACACACCGGGGAGCTGTTTTTT
TRBD2	-	TRBV2	TRBJ2-7	CATLGASGGLTYEQYF	TGTGCCACCCTCGGGGCTAGCGGGGGGCTTACCTACGAGCAGTACTTC
TRBD2	-	TRBV2	TRBJ2-1	CASSDLAGGVNEQFF	TGTGCCAGCAGTGACCTAGCGGGAGGGGTCAATGAGCAGTTCTTC
TRBD1	-	TRBV7-6	TRBJ1-2	CASSSTGGTYGYTF	TGTGCCAGCAGTTCGACAGGGGGTACCTATGGCTACACCTTC
-	few	TRBV6-4	TRBJ2-3	CASSDGLADTQYF	TGTGCCAGCAGTGACGGGCTCGCGGATACGCAGTATTTT
-	-	TRBV29-1	TRBJ2-2	CSVPRGTGELFF	TGCAGCGTACCCAGGGGTACCGGGGAGCTGTTTTTT
TRBD1	-	TRBV30	TRBJ2-7	CAWMPGQGPREQYF	TGTGCCTGGATGCCGGGACAGGGACCGCGCGAGCAGTACTTC
-	-	TRBV7-2	TRBJ2-2	CASSFDPGVSFFTGELFF	TGTGCCAGCAGCTTTGATCCGGGAGTTTCCTTTTTCACCGGGGAGCTGTTTTTT
-	-	TRBV6-1	TRBJ1-1	CASSGQFGTEAFF	TGTGCCAGCAGTGGACAGTTCGGCACTGAAGCTTTCTTT
-	-	TRBV19	TRBJ1-1	CASCREGVNTEAFF	TGTGCCAGTTGCAGGGAGGGGGTGAACACTGAAGCTTTCTTT
TRBD1	-	TRBV27	TRBJ2-5	CASSLSGTGAHGETQYF	TGTGCCAGCAGTTTATCGGGGACAGGGGCGCATGGAGAGACCCAGTACTTC
TRBD2	-	TRBV5-1	TRBJ2-3	CASSSVGGRSTDTQYF	TGCGCCAGCAGTTCGGTCGGCGGGAGAAGCACAGATACGCAGTATTTT
-	once	TRBV27	TRBJ2-5	CASSLWGQQETQYF	TGTGCCAGCAGTTTGTGGGGGCAACAAGAGACCCAGTACTTC
-	-	TRBV11-2	TRBJ1-1	CASSLVAGDNTEAFF	TGTGCCAGCAGCTTAGTAGCGGGGGACAACACTGAAGCTTTCTTT
-	once	TRBV6-1	TRBJ1-2	CASSELGLGTLMGYYGYTF	TGTGCCAGCAGTGAACTGGGGCTCGGAACGTTAATGGGGTACTATGGCTACACCTTC
-	-	TRBV7-2	TRBJ1-1	CASSSQNILRPHTEAFF	TGTGCCAGCAGCTCTCAGAATATCCTTCGTCCCCACACTGAAGCTTTCTTT
TRBD1	-	TRBV4-3	TRBJ1-2	CASSQDVGQGEGYTF	TGCGCCAGCAGCCAAGATGTGGGGCAGGGGGAAGGCTACACCTTC
-	-	TRBV27	TRBJ2-1	CASSSRGAPYNEQFF	TGTGCCAGCAGTAGCCGGGGTGCTCCCTACAATGAGCAGTTCTTC